This T cell receptor (beta chain) came from a study of early T cells in non-severe SARS-CoV-2 infection. In the study overall: From unsorted whole blood, bulk RNA was sequenced, and the chains remained unpaired.

This clonotype was detected ten times or more. Its antigen is currently unknown. Whole-study results and caveats: Anti-spike CD8 responses were favored by VDJdb matching, which missed private and CD4 specificities.

CDR3 size: 14 residues. CDR1 and CDR2 from the germline V gene are SGHAT and FQDESV (reference sequence). The ends were cut back, 4 bases at V and 8 bases at J, with 16 bases in the middle. Individual cDNA molecules carried attached unique molecular identifiers. TCRdb re-called the 5' RACE reads through MiXCR, storing one row per CDR3 protein. There are about 110,000 distinct CDR3 sequences in the sample; 9% to 13% occur only once, and 3% to 3.5% lies in the top ten. Sequencing was performed on whole blood. The rearrangement uses TRBV11-1 and TRBJ2-3, with D unresolved. The TCR sequence derives from an adult who was a healthcare worker with PCR-confirmed SARS-CoV-2 infection or an uninfected control (not recorded which). This chain's CDR3 is CASSSTLTVATQYF. The CDR3 region has the DNA TGTGCCAGCAGCTCAACCTTGACGGTAGCTACGCAGTATTTT.